The rows below give T cell receptor beta chains drawn from one sample of a study of blood T cell repertoires in COVID-19. Profiled with immunoSEQ multiplex PCR; TCRdb holds only in-frame clones, not every one. The sample holds roughly 41,000 clones, around nine tenths seen once. The sequenced sample was peripheral blood. The receptors derive from a man aged 55 to 70 with active COVID-19. Each CDR3 is given with its conserved first and last residue. The order of the fields is clone size, D gene, J gene, V gene, CDR3 DNA, CDR3 protein. D genes are given only for firm matches. Size tells how often a clone was seen (once, few, many) or the class of an expanded clone, and some rows leave it out.

clone size: few; D gene: -; J gene: TRBJ2-7; V gene: TRBV10-1; CDR3 DNA: TGCGCAGGTCCGGGACACCGGACCTACGAGCAGTACTTC; CDR3 protein: CAGPGHRTYEQYF
clone size: -; D gene: TRBD2; J gene: TRBJ2-2; V gene: TRBV5-1; CDR3 DNA: TGCGCCAGCAGCTTGGGGACTAGGCTGACCGGGGAGCTGTTTTTT; CDR3 protein: CASSLGTRLTGELFF
clone size: -; D gene: -; J gene: TRBJ2-5; V gene: TRBV6-5; CDR3 DNA: TGTGCCAGTTCCAGACAGCAAGAGACCCAGTACTTC; CDR3 protein: CASSRQQETQYF
clone size: -; D gene: -; J gene: TRBJ1-4; V gene: TRBV7-8; CDR3 DNA: TGTGCCAGCAGCTTACAGGGACTAACTGGAAGCAGGAAACTGTTTTTT; CDR3 protein: CASSLQGLTGSRKLFF
clone size: -; D gene: TRBD1; J gene: TRBJ2-3; V gene: TRBV18; CDR3 DNA: TGTGCCAGCTCACCGACAGGGGGCGCAGATACGCAGTATTTT; CDR3 protein: CASSPTGGADTQYF
clone size: -; D gene: TRBD2; J gene: TRBJ2-7; V gene: TRBV6-5; CDR3 DNA: TGTGCCAGCAGCCTACTAGCGGGAAGTTACGAGCAGTACTTC; CDR3 protein: CASSLLAGSYEQYF
clone size: once; D gene: -; J gene: TRBJ2-4; V gene: TRBV5-4; CDR3 DNA: TGTGCCAGCAGCTTGGGAGGATCGGAGGGGAACATTCAGTACTTC; CDR3 protein: CASSLGGSEGNIQYF
clone size: -; D gene: TRBD1; J gene: TRBJ1-1; V gene: TRBV19; CDR3 DNA: TGTGCCAGTAGTACCTATACAGGGGGCTTGAACACTGAAGCTTTCTTT; CDR3 protein: CASSTYTGGLNTEAFF
clone size: -; D gene: TRBD2; J gene: TRBJ2-5; V gene: TRBV5-6; CDR3 DNA: TGTGCCAGCAGCTTTGCGGGGTGGGAGGGACAAGAGACCCAGTACTTC; CDR3 protein: CASSFAGWEGQETQYF
clone size: once; D gene: TRBD1; J gene: TRBJ2-7; V gene: TRBV27; CDR3 DNA: TGTGCCAGCAGTTTTTCGACAGGGGTATCCTACGAGCAGTACTTC; CDR3 protein: CASSFSTGVSYEQYF
clone size: once; D gene: -; J gene: TRBJ1-4; V gene: TRBV7-8; CDR3 DNA: TGTGCCAGCAGCTACAGGTTCCGGGAAAAACTGTTTTTT; CDR3 protein: CASSYRFREKLFF
clone size: -; D gene: -; J gene: TRBJ1-2; V gene: TRBV5-1; CDR3 DNA: TGCGCCAGCAGCCTCGGGAGCGGAGGCGGTAACTATGGCTACACCTTC; CDR3 protein: CASSLGSGGGNYGYTF
clone size: -; D gene: -; J gene: TRBJ2-1; V gene: TRBV7-3; CDR3 DNA: TGTGCCAGCAGCTTAACGGAAAGCGGGCGAGTCGGGTACAATGAGCAGTTCTTC; CDR3 protein: CASSLTESGRVGYNEQFF
clone size: -; D gene: -; J gene: TRBJ2-6; V gene: TRBV6-1; CDR3 DNA: TGTGCCAGCAGTGACGGGGCTGGGGCCAACGTCCTGACTTTC; CDR3 protein: CASSDGAGANVLTF
clone size: -; D gene: -; J gene: TRBJ2-5; V gene: TRBV14; CDR3 DNA: TGTGCCAGCAGTGGGACTCCAATACGGGAGACCCAGTACTTC; CDR3 protein: CASSGTPIRETQYF
clone size: -; D gene: -; J gene: TRBJ1-3; V gene: TRBV25-1; CDR3 DNA: TGTGCCAGCAGTGTTCCGCCCGGTGCCGGGAACTCTGGAAACACCATATATTTT; CDR3 protein: CASSVPPGAGNSGNTIYF
clone size: -; D gene: TRBD2; J gene: TRBJ2-5; V gene: TRBV5-5; CDR3 DNA: TGTGCCAGCAGTCTAGCGGGAGGCCAAGAGACCCAGTACTTC; CDR3 protein: CASSLAGGQETQYF
clone size: once; D gene: TRBD2; J gene: TRBJ2-1; V gene: TRBV29-1; CDR3 DNA: TGCAGCGGTAGCGGGGACTACAATGAGCAGTTCTTC; CDR3 protein: CSGSGDYNEQFF
clone size: -; D gene: TRBD1; J gene: TRBJ2-3; V gene: TRBV18; CDR3 DNA: TGTGCCAGCTCCCCCACCCGACAGGGGTCAGATACGCAGTATTTT; CDR3 protein: CASSPTRQGSDTQYF
clone size: -; D gene: -; J gene: TRBJ2-5; V gene: TRBV2; CDR3 DNA: TGTGCCAGCAGTGAGGAAGGGACTGGATACGACCAAGAGACCCAGTACTTC; CDR3 protein: CASSEEGTGYDQETQYF
clone size: -; D gene: -; J gene: TRBJ1-2; V gene: TRBV21-1; CDR3 DNA: TGTGCCAGCAGCGTCCCCGGGAAGACTAACTATGGCTACACCTTC; CDR3 protein: CASSVPGKTNYGYTF
clone size: -; D gene: TRBD1; J gene: TRBJ1-5; V gene: TRBV15; CDR3 DNA: TGTGCCACCAGCAGAGGACAGGGCAGCAATCAGCCCCAGCATTTT; CDR3 protein: CATSRGQGSNQPQHF
clone size: once; D gene: TRBD1; J gene: TRBJ1-1; V gene: TRBV6-5; CDR3 DNA: TGTGCCAGCACAATTGGGACAGCGACTGAAGCTTTCTTT; CDR3 protein: CASTIGTATEAFF
clone size: -; D gene: TRBD2; J gene: TRBJ2-7; V gene: TRBV19; CDR3 DNA: TGTGCCAGTAGTAGCGGGAGCAAATACGAGCAGTACTTC; CDR3 protein: CASSSGSKYEQYF
clone size: -; D gene: TRBD2; J gene: TRBJ2-2; V gene: TRBV3-1/TRBV3-2; CDR3 DNA: TGTGCCAGCAGCCTCCCCGGACTAGCGGGAGGGGGGGAGCTGTTTTTT; CDR3 protein: CASSLPGLAGGGELFF
clone size: -; D gene: TRBD2; J gene: TRBJ2-2; V gene: TRBV11-2; CDR3 DNA: TGTGCCAGCAGCCCGGGGACTAGCGGGAACACCGGGGAGCTGTTTTTT; CDR3 protein: CASSPGTSGNTGELFF
clone size: -; D gene: -; J gene: TRBJ2-7; V gene: TRBV2; CDR3 DNA: TGTGCCAGCAGTGAGGCAGGGGCCTTCTACGAGCAGTACTTC; CDR3 protein: CASSEAGAFYEQYF
clone size: -; D gene: TRBD2; J gene: TRBJ2-7; V gene: TRBV27; CDR3 DNA: TGTGCCAGCAGACCGGGACTAGCGGAGAACTCCTACGAGCAGTACTTC; CDR3 protein: CASRPGLAENSYEQYF
clone size: -; D gene: TRBD1; J gene: TRBJ2-3; V gene: TRBV5-1; CDR3 DNA: TGCGCCAGCCGGACCGGGACAGGGGAAGATACGCAGTATTTT; CDR3 protein: CASRTGTGEDTQYF
clone size: -; D gene: -; J gene: TRBJ2-3; V gene: TRBV9; CDR3 DNA: TGTGCCAGCAGCCCCCCCGGGACTGAGGTACAGTATTTT; CDR3 protein: CASSPPGTEVQYF
clone size: -; D gene: -; J gene: TRBJ1-4; V gene: TRBV7-9; CDR3 DNA: TGTGCCAGCAGCCCAGGGGAGACTAATGAAAAACTGTTTTTT; CDR3 protein: CASSPGETNEKLFF
clone size: -; D gene: TRBD1; J gene: TRBJ2-2; V gene: TRBV24-1; CDR3 DNA: TGTGCCACCGGGACAGGGGTGACCGGGGAGCTGTTTTTT; CDR3 protein: CATGTGVTGELFF
clone size: few; D gene: -; J gene: TRBJ1-6; V gene: TRBV7-9; CDR3 DNA: TGTGCCACCCTGGAGGGGAGCTCCTATAATTCACCCCTCCACTTT; CDR3 protein: CATLEGSSYNSPLHF
clone size: -; D gene: TRBD2; J gene: TRBJ2-1; V gene: TRBV6-6; CDR3 DNA: TGTGCCAGCAGTACTAGGACTAGCGGTACCTACAATGAGCAGTTCTTC; CDR3 protein: CASSTRTSGTYNEQFF
clone size: -; D gene: -; J gene: TRBJ1-1; V gene: TRBV28; CDR3 DNA: TGTGCCAGCAGTTACTTGGACACAAGGTTGAACACTGAAGCTTTCTTT; CDR3 protein: CASSYLDTRLNTEAFF
clone size: -; D gene: TRBD1; J gene: TRBJ2-4; V gene: TRBV20-1; CDR3 DNA: TGCAGTGCCGTATTGGACAGGCTTAAGAACTTC; CDR3 protein: CSAVLDRLKNF
clone size: -; D gene: -; J gene: TRBJ2-1; V gene: TRBV5-4; CDR3 DNA: TGTGCCAGCAGTCCGGGGAGCTCCTACAATGAGCAGTTCTTC; CDR3 protein: CASSPGSSYNEQFF
clone size: -; D gene: TRBD2; J gene: TRBJ2-1; V gene: TRBV6-2/TRBV6-3; CDR3 DNA: TGTGCCAGCAGTGGCAGGACTAGCGGGATCAATGAGCAGTTCTTC; CDR3 protein: CASSGRTSGINEQFF
clone size: once; D gene: TRBD1; J gene: TRBJ1-2; V gene: TRBV23-1; CDR3 DNA: TGCGCCAGCAGTCGCACCGGGACAGGGATTGTCTATGGCTACACCTTC; CDR3 protein: CASSRTGTGIVYGYTF
clone size: -; D gene: TRBD1; J gene: TRBJ1-1; V gene: TRBV4-1; CDR3 DNA: TGCGCCAGCAGCCAAGATGGAACAGGGGGCACTGGCACTGAAGCTTTCTTT; CDR3 protein: CASSQDGTGGTGTEAFF
clone size: -; D gene: -; J gene: TRBJ2-6; V gene: TRBV6-2/TRBV6-3; CDR3 DNA: TGTGCCAGCAGTTACACAGGCTCTGGGGCCAACGTCCTGACTTTC; CDR3 protein: CASSYTGSGANVLTF
clone size: -; D gene: TRBD1; J gene: TRBJ2-2; V gene: TRBV19; CDR3 DNA: TGTGCCAGTAGTATTAGGGGGCTGAACACCGGGGAGCTGTTTTTT; CDR3 protein: CASSIRGLNTGELFF
clone size: -; D gene: -; J gene: TRBJ2-1; V gene: TRBV6-6; CDR3 DNA: TGTGCCAGCAGTTCCCTAAGGGGGAATGAGCAGTTCTTC; CDR3 protein: CASSSLRGNEQFF
clone size: -; D gene: -; J gene: TRBJ1-5; V gene: TRBV4-1; CDR3 DNA: TGCGCCAGCAGCCAAGATGGAGGAGGGACTAGCAATCAGCCCCAGCATTTT; CDR3 protein: CASSQDGGGTSNQPQHF
clone size: -; D gene: -; J gene: TRBJ2-7; V gene: TRBV19; CDR3 DNA: TGTGCCAGTAGAGAGCGAGGGGTCTCTAGCGCTCTCCCCTACGAGCAGTACTTC; CDR3 protein: CASRERGVSSALPYEQYF
clone size: -; D gene: TRBD1; J gene: TRBJ1-2; V gene: TRBV29-1; CDR3 DNA: TGCAGCACCAGCGCCGTTAACAGAGGAAGGGACAGCTATGGCTACACCTTC; CDR3 protein: CSTSAVNRGRDSYGYTF
clone size: -; D gene: -; J gene: TRBJ2-7; V gene: TRBV5-6; CDR3 DNA: TGTGCCAGCAGCTCCGACAGGTCCTATCAGCAGTACTTC; CDR3 protein: CASSSDRSYQQYF
clone size: -; D gene: -; J gene: TRBJ1-3; V gene: TRBV30; CDR3 DNA: TGTGCCTGGAGTATCCAGGCCGGAAACACCATATATTTT; CDR3 protein: CAWSIQAGNTIYF
clone size: -; D gene: TRBD2; J gene: TRBJ2-1; V gene: TRBV14; CDR3 DNA: TGTGCCAGCAGCCAAGATCCTCCTGCGGGAGGATGGGATGAGCAGTTCTTC; CDR3 protein: CASSQDPPAGGWDEQFF